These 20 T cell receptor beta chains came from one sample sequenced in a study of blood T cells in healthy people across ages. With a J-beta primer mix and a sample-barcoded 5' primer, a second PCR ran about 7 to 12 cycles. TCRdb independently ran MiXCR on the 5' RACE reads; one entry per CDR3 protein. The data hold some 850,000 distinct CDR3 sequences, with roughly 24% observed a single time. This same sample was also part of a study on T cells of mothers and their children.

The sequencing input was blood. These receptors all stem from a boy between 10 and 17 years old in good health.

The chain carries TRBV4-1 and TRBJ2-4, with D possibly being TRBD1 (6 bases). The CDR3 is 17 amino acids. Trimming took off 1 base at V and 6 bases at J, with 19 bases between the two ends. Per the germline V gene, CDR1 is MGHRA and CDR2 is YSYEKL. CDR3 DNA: TGCGCCAGCAGCCAAGGACAGGTAGGGGGTTGGGGAAACATTCAGTACTTC. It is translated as CASSQGQVGGWGNIQYF.

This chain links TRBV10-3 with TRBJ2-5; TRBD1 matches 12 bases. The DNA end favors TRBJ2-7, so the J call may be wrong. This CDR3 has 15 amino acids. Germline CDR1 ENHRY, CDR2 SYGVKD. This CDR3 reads CAISPGQGAAYEQYF. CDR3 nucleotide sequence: TGTGCCATCAGTCCGGGACAGGGGGCGGCATACGAGCAGTACTTC.

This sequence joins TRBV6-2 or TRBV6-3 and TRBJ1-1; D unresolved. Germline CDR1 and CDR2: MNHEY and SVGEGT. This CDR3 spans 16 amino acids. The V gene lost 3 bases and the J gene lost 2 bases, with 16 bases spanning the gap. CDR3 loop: CASSYRSAVTNTEAFF. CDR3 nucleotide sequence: TGTGCCAGCAGTTATCGGTCGGCAGTGACTAACACTGAAGCTTTCTTT.

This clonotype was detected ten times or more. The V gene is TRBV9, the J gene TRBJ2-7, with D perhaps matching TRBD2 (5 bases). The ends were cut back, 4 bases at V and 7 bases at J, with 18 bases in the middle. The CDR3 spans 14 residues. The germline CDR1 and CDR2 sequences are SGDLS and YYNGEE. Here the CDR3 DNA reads TGTGCCAGCAGCCCCCAGGACTTGGGTGGGGAGCAGTACTTC. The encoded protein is CASSPQDLGGEQYF.

The CDR3 reads CSAQGPGTGGQDYGYTF. For the CDR3, the DNA is TGCAGCGCACAGGGACCCGGGACAGGGGGCCAGGACTATGGCTACACCTTC. The chain has TRBV29-1 and TRBJ1-2; 12 bases align to TRBD1. CDR1 and CDR2 from the germline V gene are SQVTM and ANQGSEA. Trimming at V came to 7 bases and at J to 3 bases, leaving 15 bases not matched to a gene. The CDR3 is made up of 17 amino acids. Together with reference TRBV29-1 and TRBJ1-2, the CDR3 gives the full variable domain: SAVISQKPSRDICQRGTSLTIQCQVDSQVTMMFWYRQQPGQSLTLIATANQGSEATYESGFVIDKFPISRPNLTFSTLTVSNMSPEDSSIYLCSAQGPGTGGQDYGYTFGSGTRLTVV.

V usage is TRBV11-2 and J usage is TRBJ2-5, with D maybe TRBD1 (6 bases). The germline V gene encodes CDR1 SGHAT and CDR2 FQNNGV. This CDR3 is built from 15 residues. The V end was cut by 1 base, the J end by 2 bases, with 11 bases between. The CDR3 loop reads CASSLVDQGQETQYF. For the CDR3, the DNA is TGTGCCAGCAGCTTAGTGGATCAGGGGCAAGAGACCCAGTACTTC.

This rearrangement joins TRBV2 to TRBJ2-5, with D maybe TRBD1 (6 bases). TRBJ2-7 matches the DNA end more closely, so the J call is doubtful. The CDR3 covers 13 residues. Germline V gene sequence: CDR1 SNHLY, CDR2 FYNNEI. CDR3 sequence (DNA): TGTGCCAGCAGTGGAAGCAGGGGCGGCGAGCAGTACTTC. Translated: CASSGSRGGEQYF.

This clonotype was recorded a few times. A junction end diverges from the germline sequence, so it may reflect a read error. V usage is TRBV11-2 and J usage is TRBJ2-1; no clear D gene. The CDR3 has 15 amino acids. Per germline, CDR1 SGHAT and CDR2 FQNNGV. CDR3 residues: CATSQDGASYNEQFF. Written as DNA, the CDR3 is TGTGCCACCAGCCAGGACGGAGCATCCTACAATGAGCAGTTCTTC.

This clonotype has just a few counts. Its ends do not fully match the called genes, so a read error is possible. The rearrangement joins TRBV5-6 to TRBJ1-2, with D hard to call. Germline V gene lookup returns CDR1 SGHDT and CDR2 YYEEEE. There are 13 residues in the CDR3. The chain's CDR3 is CAISRAEGYGYTF. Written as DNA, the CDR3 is TGTGCCATCAGCCGGGCGGAAGGCTATGGCTACACCTTC.

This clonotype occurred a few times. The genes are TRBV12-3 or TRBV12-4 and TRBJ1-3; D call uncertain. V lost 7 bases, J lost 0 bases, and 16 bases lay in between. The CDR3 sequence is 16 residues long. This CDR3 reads CASTPPLLLSGNTIYF. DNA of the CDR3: TGTGCCAGCACCCCTCCCCTCCTTCTCTCTGGAAACACCATATATTTT.

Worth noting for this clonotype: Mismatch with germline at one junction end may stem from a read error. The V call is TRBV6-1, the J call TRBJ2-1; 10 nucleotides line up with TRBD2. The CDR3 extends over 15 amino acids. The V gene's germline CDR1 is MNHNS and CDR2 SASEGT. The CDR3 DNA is TGTGCTAGCAGTCAAGCGGGGGGGCCTGGGAATGAGCAGTTCTTC. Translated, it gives CASSQAGGPGNEQFF.

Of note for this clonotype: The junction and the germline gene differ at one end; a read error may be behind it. CDR3 protein: CASSLTGGPQETQHF. In DNA, the CDR3 is TGCGCCAGCAGCTTGACGGGGGGCCCTCAAGAGACCCAGCACTTC. V is TRBV5-1 and J is TRBJ2-5; D might be TRBD2 (7 bases). This CDR3 has 15 residues. Germline loops: CDR1 SGHRS, CDR2 YFSETQ.

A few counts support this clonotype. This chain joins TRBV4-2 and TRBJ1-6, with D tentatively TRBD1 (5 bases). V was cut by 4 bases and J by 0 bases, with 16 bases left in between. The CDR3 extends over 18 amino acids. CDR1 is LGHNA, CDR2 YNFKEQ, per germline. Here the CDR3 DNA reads TGTGCCAGCAGCCCCCGATCCGGGGGGAGCTCCTATAATTCACCCCTCCACTTT. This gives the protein CASSPRSGGSSYNSPLHF.

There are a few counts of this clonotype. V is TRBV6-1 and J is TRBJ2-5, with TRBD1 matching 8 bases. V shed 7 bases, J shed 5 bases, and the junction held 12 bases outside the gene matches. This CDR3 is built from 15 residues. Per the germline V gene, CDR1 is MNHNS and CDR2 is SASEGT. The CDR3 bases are TGTGCCAGCATCCGAGACAGGGGTATGACTGAGACCCAGTACTTC. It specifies CASIRDRGMTETQYF.

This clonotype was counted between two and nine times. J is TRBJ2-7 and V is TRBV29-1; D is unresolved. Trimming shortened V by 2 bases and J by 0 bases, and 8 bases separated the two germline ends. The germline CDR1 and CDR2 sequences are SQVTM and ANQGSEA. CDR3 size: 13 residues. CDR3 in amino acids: CSVEFANSYEQYF. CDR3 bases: TGCAGCGTTGAATTTGCCAACTCCTACGAGCAGTACTTC.

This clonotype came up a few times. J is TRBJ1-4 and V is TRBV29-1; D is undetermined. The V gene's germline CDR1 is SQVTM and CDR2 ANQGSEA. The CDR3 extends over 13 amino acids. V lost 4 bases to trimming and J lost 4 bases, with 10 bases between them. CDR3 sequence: CSVVPRLNEKLFF. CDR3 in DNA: TGCAGCGTTGTCCCTCGGCTTAATGAAAAACTGTTTTTT.

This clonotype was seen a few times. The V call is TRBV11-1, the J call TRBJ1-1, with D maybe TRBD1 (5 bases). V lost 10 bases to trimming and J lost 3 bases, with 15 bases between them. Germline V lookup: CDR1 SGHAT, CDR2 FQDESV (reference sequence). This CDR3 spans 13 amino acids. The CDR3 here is CAIGGARDTEAFF. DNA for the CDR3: TGTGCCATAGGCGGGGCGCGAGACACTGAAGCTTTCTTT.

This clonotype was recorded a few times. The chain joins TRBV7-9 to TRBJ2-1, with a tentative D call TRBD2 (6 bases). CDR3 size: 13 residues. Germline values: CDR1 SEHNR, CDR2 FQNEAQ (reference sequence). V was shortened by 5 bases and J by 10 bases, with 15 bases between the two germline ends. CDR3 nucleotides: TGTGCCAGCAGCGGGGGGAACCGTCCCGAGCAGTTCTTC. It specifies CASSGGNRPEQFF. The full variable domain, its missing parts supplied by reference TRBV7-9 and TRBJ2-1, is DTGVSQNPRHKITKRGQNVTFRCDPISEHNRLYWYRQTLGQGPEFLTYFQNEAQLEKSRLLSDRFSAERPKGSFSTLEIQRTEQGDSAMYLCASSGGNRPEQFFGPGTRLTVL.

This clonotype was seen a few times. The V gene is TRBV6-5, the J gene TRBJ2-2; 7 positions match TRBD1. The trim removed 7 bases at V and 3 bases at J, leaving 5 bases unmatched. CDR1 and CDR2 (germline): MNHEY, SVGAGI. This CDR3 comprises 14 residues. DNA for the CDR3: TGTGCCAGCACTAAAGGACAGGACACCGGGGAGCTGTTTTTT. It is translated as CASTKGQDTGELFF.

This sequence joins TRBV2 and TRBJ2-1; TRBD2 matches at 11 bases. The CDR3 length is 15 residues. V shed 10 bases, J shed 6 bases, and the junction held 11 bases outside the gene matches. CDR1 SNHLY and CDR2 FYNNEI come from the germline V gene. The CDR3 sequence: CAIAKLAGEGNEQFF. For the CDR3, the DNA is TGTGCCATCGCAAAACTAGCGGGAGAAGGCAATGAGCAGTTCTTC. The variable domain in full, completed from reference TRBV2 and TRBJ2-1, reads EPEVTQTPSHQVTQMGQEVILRCVPISNHLYFYWYRQILGQKVEFLVSFYNNEISEKSEIFDDQFSVERPDGSNFTLKIRSTKLEDSAMYFCAIAKLAGEGNEQFFGPGTRLTVL.